This T cell receptor beta chain comes out of a study of preoperative IRX-2 immunotherapy in early breast cancer. Sequencing was performed with immunoSEQ multiplex PCR; in TCRdb, only in-frame clones are kept and a portion is missing. The data show roughly 30,000 clones, around four fifths seen once. Regarding treatment: preoperative locoregional IRX-2 cytokine immunotherapy. Preoperative locoregional IRX-2 cytokine immunotherapy was tested in the phase Ib source study. Between the trimmed V and J ends, which lost 7 bases and 8 bases, there was a span of 12 bases. The CDR3 is 12 amino acids. In germline, CDR1 is MGHDK, CDR2 SYGVNS.

The material was lymph node tissue, obtained from a patient treated with IRX-2 immunotherapy. The V gene is TRBV25-1, the J gene TRBJ1-3; D is possibly TRBD1 (6 bases). The receptor's source is a human donor with breast cancer. CDR3 sequence (DNA): TGTGCCAGCATCAAGGGGGGGGACACCATATATTTT. This codes for CASIKGGDTIYF.